This is a list of T cell receptor beta chains from one sample in a study of T cell repertoires in cytomegalovirus infection. TCRdb used MiXCR to reprocess the reads, holding one entry per CDR3 protein. The sample holds about 740,000 distinct CDR3 sequences; 33% are singletons and the top ten take around a sixth. Their cognate antigens are unknown. The source material was cultured PBMCs, sampled from culture after CMV antigen stimulation. All receptors come from a human donor in good health (CMV status not recorded). Some clones in this sample may be carry-over from other donors' samples. Both conserved end residues are part of each CDR3. A D gene is named only where the DNA matches it firmly. Part of the rows lack a size; the others show once, few, many or a class for expanded clones.

CDR3nt: TGTGCCAGCATCTCTTACTCCTACGAGCAGTACTTC
CDR3aa: CASISYSYEQYF
j_gene: TRBJ2-7
abundance: -
d_gene: -
v_gene: TRBV7-9

CDR3nt: TGCAGTGCTAGAGGCCAGGGGTACGAAAAACTGTTTTTT
CDR3aa: CSARGQGYEKLFF
j_gene: TRBJ1-4
abundance: -
d_gene: -
v_gene: TRBV20-1

CDR3nt: TGTGCCAGCAGCTTCCGTGACTACTATGGCTACACCTTC
CDR3aa: CASSFRDYYGYTF
j_gene: TRBJ1-2
abundance: -
d_gene: -
v_gene: TRBV7-2

CDR3nt: TGCGCCAGCAGCCAATTTATGGGACAGGGGTCCGATGGCTACACCTTC
CDR3aa: CASSQFMGQGSDGYTF
j_gene: TRBJ1-2
abundance: -
d_gene: TRBD1
v_gene: TRBV4-1

CDR3nt: TGTGCCAGTAGTATAGCCGGGTTTGAGACCCAGTACTTC
CDR3aa: CASSIAGFETQYF
j_gene: TRBJ2-5
abundance: few
d_gene: -
v_gene: TRBV19

CDR3nt: TGTGCCAGCAGTTACTCGAACGTACAGCCCCAGCATTTT
CDR3aa: CASSYSNVQPQHF
j_gene: TRBJ1-5
abundance: -
d_gene: -
v_gene: TRBV6-5

CDR3nt: TGTGCCAGCAGCCAAGTTGAACCCCCGCGGGATACGCAGTATTTT
CDR3aa: CASSQVEPPRDTQYF
j_gene: TRBJ2-3
abundance: -
d_gene: -
v_gene: TRBV4-2

CDR3nt: TGTGCCAGCAGTTTAGGGACAGACCCCTCCAGGGAGCAGTACTTC
CDR3aa: CASSLGTDPSREQYF
j_gene: TRBJ2-7
abundance: few
d_gene: TRBD1
v_gene: TRBV27

CDR3nt: TGTGCCAGCAGCTTTCTGGGGCTCGGCTACACCTTC
CDR3aa: CASSFLGLGYTF
j_gene: TRBJ1-2
abundance: -
d_gene: -
v_gene: TRBV7-2

CDR3nt: TGCAGTGCTAGAGATAGCGAGCGACTGCCCGGGGAGACCCAGTACTTC
CDR3aa: CSARDSERLPGETQYF
j_gene: TRBJ2-5
abundance: few
d_gene: -
v_gene: TRBV20-1

CDR3nt: TGTGCCACCAGTGATCTAGAACCAGTTCGCTCCTACAATGAGCAGTTCTTC
CDR3aa: CATSDLEPVRSYNEQFF
j_gene: TRBJ2-1
abundance: -
d_gene: -
v_gene: TRBV24-1

CDR3nt: TGTGCCAGCAGCCCCCGACAGGACACAGATACGCAGTATTTT
CDR3aa: CASSPRQDTDTQYF
j_gene: TRBJ2-3
abundance: many
d_gene: -
v_gene: TRBV7-2

CDR3nt: TGCAGGGCGGGGCAAACGGACACTGAAGCTTTCTTT
CDR3aa: CRAGQTDTEAFF
j_gene: TRBJ1-1
abundance: few
d_gene: -
v_gene: TRBV20-1

CDR3nt: TGCGCCAGCAGCCAAGATACTAGCGGGACCTACGAGCAGTACTTC
CDR3aa: CASSQDTSGTYEQYF
j_gene: TRBJ2-7
abundance: -
d_gene: TRBD2
v_gene: TRBV4-1

CDR3nt: TGTGCCAGCAGCTTATATGGACGGGGGCCGAACACAGATACGCAGTATTTT
CDR3aa: CASSLYGRGPNTDTQYF
j_gene: TRBJ2-3
abundance: -
d_gene: -
v_gene: TRBV7-2

CDR3nt: TGTGCCAGCAGCCCTTCCGACTGGAGCGAGCAGTACTTC
CDR3aa: CASSPSDWSEQYF
j_gene: TRBJ2-7
abundance: -
d_gene: -
v_gene: TRBV5-4

CDR3nt: TGTGCCAGCAGTTTAGGAATGACGCTACAGGGTGAGCAGTTCTTC
CDR3aa: CASSLGMTLQGEQFF
j_gene: TRBJ2-1
abundance: -
d_gene: -
v_gene: TRBV12-3/TRBV12-4

CDR3nt: TGTGCCAGCAGCTTAACCCCCCTCCGGGACTGGGGAGTCTATGAGCAGTTCTTC
CDR3aa: CASSLTPLRDWGVYEQFF
j_gene: TRBJ2-1
abundance: few
d_gene: -
v_gene: TRBV7-2

CDR3nt: TGCAGTGCTAGCGAATTTGTACGCATTCAGTACTTC
CDR3aa: CSASEFVRIQYF
j_gene: TRBJ2-4
abundance: -
d_gene: -
v_gene: TRBV20-1

CDR3nt: TGCAGTGCTAGTGGAGACTTACGCCGCTTC
CDR3aa: CSASGDLRRF
j_gene: TRBJ1-2
abundance: few
d_gene: -
v_gene: TRBV20-1

CDR3nt: TGCAGTGCCGCTGGGGCAGGAGAATATCAGCCCCAGCATTTT
CDR3aa: CSAAGAGEYQPQHF
j_gene: TRBJ1-5
abundance: many
d_gene: -
v_gene: TRBV20-1

CDR3nt: TGTGCCAGCAGGGCCCAGCGGGGGGGCGGTAACACAGATACGCAGTATTTT
CDR3aa: CASRAQRGGGNTDTQYF
j_gene: TRBJ2-3
abundance: -
d_gene: TRBD2
v_gene: TRBV12-3/TRBV12-4

CDR3nt: TGTGCCAGCAGCTTTCGGGGGGCCCTGTACAATGAGCAGTTCTTC
CDR3aa: CASSFRGALYNEQFF
j_gene: TRBJ2-1
abundance: many
d_gene: -
v_gene: TRBV7-2

CDR3nt: TGTGCCAGCACGGCGGTTCGGTACGGTTCGCAGTATTTT
CDR3aa: CASTAVRYGSQYF
j_gene: TRBJ2-3
abundance: -
d_gene: -
v_gene: TRBV6-1

CDR3nt: TGTGCCAGCAGCTTACCGATGCCAAAAGAAGCTTTCTTT
CDR3aa: CASSLPMPKEAFF
j_gene: TRBJ1-1
abundance: once
d_gene: -
v_gene: TRBV7-9

CDR3nt: TGTGCCAGCAGCTATAGACCGGTGCCTAACTATGGCTACACCTTC
CDR3aa: CASSYRPVPNYGYTF
j_gene: TRBJ1-2
abundance: -
d_gene: -
v_gene: TRBV7-8

CDR3nt: TGTGCCAGCAGCCCTGGCCGGGCGCAGTACTTC
CDR3aa: CASSPGRAQYF
j_gene: TRBJ2-7
abundance: few
d_gene: -
v_gene: TRBV6-1

CDR3nt: TGTGCCAGCAAGGGGGTTAGCGGGTACAATGAGCAGTTCTTC
CDR3aa: CASKGVSGYNEQFF
j_gene: TRBJ2-1
abundance: few
d_gene: -
v_gene: TRBV12-3/TRBV12-4

CDR3nt: TGTGCCAGCAGCGCCAGCGGGGGGCCCTACAATGAGCAGTTCTTC
CDR3aa: CASSASGGPYNEQFF
j_gene: TRBJ2-1
abundance: -
d_gene: TRBD2
v_gene: TRBV9

CDR3nt: TGTGCCAGCACCCGAGCGGGGGGGCCGTACAATGAGCAGTTCTTC
CDR3aa: CASTRAGGPYNEQFF
j_gene: TRBJ2-1
abundance: few
d_gene: TRBD2
v_gene: TRBV11-2

CDR3nt: TGTGCCAGCAGCTCCAGGGGGCGAGAAGCTTTCTTT
CDR3aa: CASSSRGREAFF
j_gene: TRBJ1-1
abundance: few
d_gene: TRBD1
v_gene: TRBV7-2

CDR3nt: TGTGCCAGCAGCTTAGGCGGCGGACAGCCCGAAGCTTTCTTT
CDR3aa: CASSLGGGQPEAFF
j_gene: TRBJ1-1
abundance: many
d_gene: -
v_gene: TRBV7-2

CDR3nt: TGTGCCAGTAGTATTGGACTCCTGAGAGATACGCAGTATTTT
CDR3aa: CASSIGLLRDTQYF
j_gene: TRBJ2-3
abundance: few
d_gene: -
v_gene: TRBV19

CDR3nt: TGCGCCAGCAGCCCCGACAGGGCGGATAATTCACCCCTCCACTTT
CDR3aa: CASSPDRADNSPLHF
j_gene: TRBJ1-6
abundance: few
d_gene: TRBD1
v_gene: TRBV5-1

CDR3nt: TGTGCCAGCAGTTACCGTAAGGTAGGGGACTACGAGCAGTACTTC
CDR3aa: CASSYRKVGDYEQYF
j_gene: TRBJ2-7
abundance: few
d_gene: -
v_gene: TRBV6-6

CDR3nt: TGTGCCAGCAGTTGGGGACCGTGGAGGGATACGCAGTATTTT
CDR3aa: CASSWGPWRDTQYF
j_gene: TRBJ2-3
abundance: few
d_gene: -
v_gene: TRBV12-3/TRBV12-4

CDR3nt: TGTGCCAGCAGCTCGGGACTCCTCTACGAGCAGTACTTC
CDR3aa: CASSSGLLYEQYF
j_gene: TRBJ2-7
abundance: few
d_gene: -
v_gene: TRBV7-2

CDR3nt: TGCGCCAGCAGCCCCGTAGGCGGGGCCCAAGAAGCTTTCTTT
CDR3aa: CASSPVGGAQEAFF
j_gene: TRBJ1-1
abundance: -
d_gene: -
v_gene: TRBV4-3

CDR3nt: TGTGCCAGCAGCACCCGACAGGGCAATGGCTACACCTTC
CDR3aa: CASSTRQGNGYTF
j_gene: TRBJ1-2
abundance: -
d_gene: TRBD1
v_gene: TRBV7-9

CDR3nt: TGTGCCAGCAGCTCCCGTTCGGGTAACGAGCAGTACTTC
CDR3aa: CASSSRSGNEQYF
j_gene: TRBJ2-7
abundance: few
d_gene: -
v_gene: TRBV7-2

CDR3nt: TGTGCCAGTACTCGAGCGGGGGGTATCTACAATGAGCAGTTCTTC
CDR3aa: CASTRAGGIYNEQFF
j_gene: TRBJ2-1
abundance: -
d_gene: TRBD2
v_gene: TRBV19

CDR3nt: TGTGCCAGCAGCTTGGGACAGGGTTGGTACGAGCAGTACTTC
CDR3aa: CASSLGQGWYEQYF
j_gene: TRBJ2-7
abundance: -
d_gene: TRBD1
v_gene: TRBV7-2

CDR3nt: TGTGCCAGCAGCCCGCTAGGGCAGGGGGCTCGGGAGACCCAGTACTTC
CDR3aa: CASSPLGQGARETQYF
j_gene: TRBJ2-5
abundance: many
d_gene: TRBD1
v_gene: TRBV7-9

CDR3nt: TGTGCCAGCAGTTTAACCCACGGGACAGGGAGCTATGGCTACACCTTC
CDR3aa: CASSLTHGTGSYGYTF
j_gene: TRBJ1-2
abundance: few
d_gene: TRBD1
v_gene: TRBV28

CDR3nt: TGTGCCAGCAAGGGCACCGGGGAGCTGTTTTTT
CDR3aa: CASKGTGELFF
j_gene: TRBJ2-2
abundance: -
d_gene: -
v_gene: TRBV2

CDR3nt: TGCAGTGCTAAGGGGTCCCCCTCCACAACTAATGAAAAACTGTTTTTT
CDR3aa: CSAKGSPSTTNEKLFF
j_gene: TRBJ1-4
abundance: -
d_gene: -
v_gene: TRBV20-1

CDR3nt: TGTGCCAGCAGTTCATCGGCCTTTGTGTACAATGAGCAGTTCTTC
CDR3aa: CASSSSAFVYNEQFF
j_gene: TRBJ2-1
abundance: -
d_gene: -
v_gene: TRBV7-2

CDR3nt: TGTGCCATCAGTGAGTCGGGGGGTGGGACAGATACGCAGTATTTT
CDR3aa: CAISESGGGTDTQYF
j_gene: TRBJ2-3
abundance: -
d_gene: -
v_gene: TRBV10-3

CDR3nt: TGTGCCAGCAGTTCCATCGGACGGTTACAAGAGACCCAGTACTTC
CDR3aa: CASSSIGRLQETQYF
j_gene: TRBJ2-5
abundance: -
d_gene: -
v_gene: TRBV6-2/TRBV6-3

CDR3nt: TGTGCCAGCAGCTTGTGGGGGCAAGGAAACACCATATATTTT
CDR3aa: CASSLWGQGNTIYF
j_gene: TRBJ1-3
abundance: -
d_gene: -
v_gene: TRBV11-2

CDR3nt: TGCGCCAGCAGCCAAGATAGGGGTGGGGATGGCTACACCTTC
CDR3aa: CASSQDRGGDGYTF
j_gene: TRBJ1-2
abundance: -
d_gene: -
v_gene: TRBV4-3

CDR3nt: TGTGCCAGCAGTTTAGGTCCGTTGACGGTAAGCGAGCAGTACTTC
CDR3aa: CASSLGPLTVSEQYF
j_gene: TRBJ2-7
abundance: few
d_gene: -
v_gene: TRBV12-3/TRBV12-4

CDR3nt: TGTGCCAGCAGCCCTAGGGGTAGTGGTGAGCAGTTCTTC
CDR3aa: CASSPRGSGEQFF
j_gene: TRBJ2-1
abundance: few
d_gene: -
v_gene: TRBV7-8

CDR3nt: TGTGCCAGCAGTTTTGGCCCTCCGGGCGACACCGGGGAGCTGTTTTTT
CDR3aa: CASSFGPPGDTGELFF
j_gene: TRBJ2-2
abundance: many
d_gene: -
v_gene: TRBV7-2

CDR3nt: TGTGCCACCTCCCGGGGAGGGGCGGAGAATGAGCAGTTCTTC
CDR3aa: CATSRGGAENEQFF
j_gene: TRBJ2-1
abundance: -
d_gene: TRBD2
v_gene: TRBV6-2/TRBV6-3

CDR3nt: TGTGCCAGCAGCGCAAGGGGAGGGTACTACGAGCAGTACTTC
CDR3aa: CASSARGGYYEQYF
j_gene: TRBJ2-7
abundance: -
d_gene: TRBD2
v_gene: TRBV7-9

CDR3nt: TGTGCCAGCAGGAACCGCGGGACAGCCGCTTATGGCTACACCTTC
CDR3aa: CASRNRGTAAYGYTF
j_gene: TRBJ1-2
abundance: -
d_gene: TRBD1
v_gene: TRBV6-2/TRBV6-3

CDR3nt: TGTGCCAGCAGCTCCCAACGGGACAGGGGATATGAAAAACTGTTTTTT
CDR3aa: CASSSQRDRGYEKLFF
j_gene: TRBJ1-4
abundance: few
d_gene: TRBD1
v_gene: TRBV7-9

CDR3nt: TGTGCCAGCAGCTTCGGACCCCCCTCTGGAAACACCATATCTTTT
CDR3aa: CASSFGPPSGNTISF
j_gene: TRBJ1-3
abundance: -
d_gene: -
v_gene: TRBV5-3